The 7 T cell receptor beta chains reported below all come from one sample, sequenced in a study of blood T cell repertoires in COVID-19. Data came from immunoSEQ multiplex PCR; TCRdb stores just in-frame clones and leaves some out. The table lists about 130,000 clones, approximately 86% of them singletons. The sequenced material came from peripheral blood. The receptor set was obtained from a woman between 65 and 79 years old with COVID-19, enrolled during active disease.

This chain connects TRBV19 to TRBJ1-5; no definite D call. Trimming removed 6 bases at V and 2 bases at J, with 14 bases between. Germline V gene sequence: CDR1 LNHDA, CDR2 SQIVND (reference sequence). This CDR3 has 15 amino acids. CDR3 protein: CASSPPGSRNQPQHF. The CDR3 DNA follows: TGTGCCAGTAGCCCACCCGGTTCGCGCAATCAGCCCCAGCATTTT.

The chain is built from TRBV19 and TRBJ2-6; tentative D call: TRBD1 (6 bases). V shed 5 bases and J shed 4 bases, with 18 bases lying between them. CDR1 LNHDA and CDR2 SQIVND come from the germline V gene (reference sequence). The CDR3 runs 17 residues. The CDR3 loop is CASSLGRGALGANVLTF. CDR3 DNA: TGTGCCAGTAGTTTGGGCAGGGGCGCCTTGGGGGCCAACGTCCTGACTTTC.

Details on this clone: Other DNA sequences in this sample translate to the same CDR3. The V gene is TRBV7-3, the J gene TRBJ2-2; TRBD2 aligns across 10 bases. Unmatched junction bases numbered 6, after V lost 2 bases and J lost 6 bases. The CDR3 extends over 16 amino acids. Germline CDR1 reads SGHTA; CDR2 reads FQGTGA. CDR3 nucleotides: TGTGCCAGCAGCTTAGGGAGAGCGGGGGGGCCCGGGGAGCTGTTTTTT. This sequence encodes CASSLGRAGGPGELFF. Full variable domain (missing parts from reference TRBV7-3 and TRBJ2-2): GAGVSQTPSNKVTEKGKYVELRCDPISGHTALYWYRQSLGQGPEFLIYFQGTGAADDSGLPNDRFFAVRPEGSVSTLKIQRTERGDSAVYLCASSLGRAGGPGELFFGEGSRLTVL.

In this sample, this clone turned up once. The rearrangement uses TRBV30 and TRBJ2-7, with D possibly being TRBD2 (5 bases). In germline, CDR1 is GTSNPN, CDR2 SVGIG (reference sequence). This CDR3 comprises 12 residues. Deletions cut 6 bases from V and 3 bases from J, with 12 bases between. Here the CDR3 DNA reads TGTGCCTGCACCGGGAATTACTACGAGCAGTACTTC. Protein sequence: CACTGNYYEQYF.

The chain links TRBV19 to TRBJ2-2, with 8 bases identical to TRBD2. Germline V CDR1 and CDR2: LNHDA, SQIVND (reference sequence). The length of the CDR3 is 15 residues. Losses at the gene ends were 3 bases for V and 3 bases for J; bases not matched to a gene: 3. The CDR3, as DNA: TGTGCCAGTAGTATCGGGGGGGGTTACACCGGGGAGCTGTTTTTT. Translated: CASSIGGGYTGELFF.

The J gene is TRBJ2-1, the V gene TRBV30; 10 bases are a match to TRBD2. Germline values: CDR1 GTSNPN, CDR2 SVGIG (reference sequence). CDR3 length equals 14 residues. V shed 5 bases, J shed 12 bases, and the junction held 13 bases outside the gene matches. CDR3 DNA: TGTGCCTGGGCCGCTAGCGGGGGATCCACAGGGCAGTTCTTC. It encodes CAWAASGGSTGQFF.

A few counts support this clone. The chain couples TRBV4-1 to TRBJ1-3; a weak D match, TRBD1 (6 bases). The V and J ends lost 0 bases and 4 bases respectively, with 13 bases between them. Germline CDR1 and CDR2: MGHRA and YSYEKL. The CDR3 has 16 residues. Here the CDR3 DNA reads TGCGCCAGCAGCCAAGATCGGGGGGCAATGGGAAACACCATATATTTT. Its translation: CASSQDRGAMGNTIYF.